This record looks at one TCR beta chain sequence and its context. In every patient, relapse followed autologous stem cell transplantation, while exposure to brentuximab vedotin differed. The authors purified CD4+ T cells from thawed PBMCs by magnetic negative selection. Here immunoSEQ multiplex PCR was the method, and the copy in TCRdb shows in-frame clones only, minus some. This sample carries about 13,000 clones, roughly nine tenths of them seen once, and the ten largest clones take more than 0.4%. The data originate from a study of PD-1 blockade in classical Hodgkin lymphoma. This CDR3 is built from 13 residues. The germline gives CDR1 LNHDA, CDR2 SQIVND (reference sequence). V lost 5 bases, J lost 2 bases, and 8 bases lay in between.

The sequenced sample was CD4+ T cells from blood, obtained at baseline. V gene TRBV19 combines with J gene TRBJ2-3; D unresolved. The sequence was obtained from a human donor with classical Hodgkin lymphoma. The CDR3, as DNA: TGTGCCAGTAGTCCGAGGACCACAGATACGCAGTATTTT. Translating gives CASSPRTTDTQYF.